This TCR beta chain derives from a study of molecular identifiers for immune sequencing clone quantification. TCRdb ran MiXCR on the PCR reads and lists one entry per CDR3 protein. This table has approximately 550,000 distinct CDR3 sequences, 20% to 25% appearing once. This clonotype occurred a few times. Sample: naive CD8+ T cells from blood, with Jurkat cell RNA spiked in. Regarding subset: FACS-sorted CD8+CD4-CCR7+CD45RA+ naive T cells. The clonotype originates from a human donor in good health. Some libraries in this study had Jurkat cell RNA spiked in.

This CDR3 reads CSAKGQHSYEQYF. CDR3 nucleotides: TGCAGTGCTAAGGGACAGCACTCCTACGAGCAGTACTTC. The V call is TRBV20-1, the J call TRBJ2-7; 7 nucleotides agree with TRBD1. The V segment lost 4 bases and the J segment 0 bases; nucleotides outside the gene matches: 3. The V gene's germline CDR1 is DFQATT and CDR2 SNEGSKA (reference sequence). This CDR3 comprises 13 residues.